The rows below give T cell receptor beta chains drawn from one sample of a study of monozygotic twins with inflammatory bowel disease. TCRdb re-called the 5' RACE reads and gives one entry per CDR3 protein, without DNA. Its clone listing holds approximately 400,000 distinct CDR3 sequences. Sequencing input: blood. These receptors all come from a human donor with ulcerative colitis or Crohn's disease, or a healthy co-twin of an affected twin (not recorded which). Each CDR3 is given with its conserved first and last residue.

j_call v_call cdr3_aa
TRBJ2-3 TRBV12-3/TRBV12-4 CASNLKTSRSDTQYF
TRBJ2-2 TRBV6-1 CASLKDGRTANSGELFF
TRBJ2-6 TRBV27 CASNPSGANVLTF
TRBJ2-7 TRBV4-2 CASSQRPTPQGAESYEQYF
TRBJ2-7 TRBV7-9 CASSRGRSSYEQYF
TRBJ2-1 TRBV5-5 CASSLASTGTGAYNEQFF
TRBJ2-5 TRBV6-5 CASSYSIGVTQYF
TRBJ1-1 TRBV18 CASSPIADRNTEAFF
TRBJ2-5 TRBV5-1 CASSLATTSGGQETQYF
TRBJ1-3 TRBV30 CAWNLPGTTGNTIYF
TRBJ1-4 TRBV5-1 CASSLEGRGSARDEKLFF
TRBJ1-2 TRBV4-3 CASSQAETGYTF
TRBJ1-1 TRBV4-3 CASSQDSGLNSEAFF
TRBJ2-7 TRBV20-1 CSAKMTGNDYEQYF
TRBJ2-5 TRBV18 CASSPPIATTGLQETQYF
TRBJ2-7 TRBV5-1 CASRQGAFYEQYF
TRBJ1-3 TRBV11-2 CASSLRVPENTIYF
TRBJ2-7 TRBV28 CAILPVGGSYEQYF
TRBJ1-1 TRBV5-8 CASSLGGGRKNTEAFF
TRBJ2-7 TRBV7-2 CASSLSAGDYEQYF
TRBJ1-5 TRBV19 CASGVHGKQHQPQHF
TRBJ2-1 TRBV20-1 CSAHTPGPRTSYNEQFF
TRBJ1-2 TRBV3-1 CASSRGDRYYGYTF
TRBJ2-4 TRBV5-4 CASSFGEAKNIQYF
TRBJ2-5 TRBV6-2/TRBV6-3 CASRLRAPLETQYF
TRBJ2-5 TRBV29-1 CSVRQGIETQYF
TRBJ1-6 TRBV3-1 CASSRRGPRNSPLHF
TRBJ1-2 TRBV29-1 CSVEPRDGGGYTF
TRBJ2-5 TRBV7-7 CASSLEASEGETQYF
TRBJ2-2 TRBV6-1 CASRDDNTGELFF
TRBJ1-6 TRBV12-3/TRBV12-4 CASSLGRARNSPLHF
TRBJ1-2 TRBV3-1 CATYDRGYGYTF